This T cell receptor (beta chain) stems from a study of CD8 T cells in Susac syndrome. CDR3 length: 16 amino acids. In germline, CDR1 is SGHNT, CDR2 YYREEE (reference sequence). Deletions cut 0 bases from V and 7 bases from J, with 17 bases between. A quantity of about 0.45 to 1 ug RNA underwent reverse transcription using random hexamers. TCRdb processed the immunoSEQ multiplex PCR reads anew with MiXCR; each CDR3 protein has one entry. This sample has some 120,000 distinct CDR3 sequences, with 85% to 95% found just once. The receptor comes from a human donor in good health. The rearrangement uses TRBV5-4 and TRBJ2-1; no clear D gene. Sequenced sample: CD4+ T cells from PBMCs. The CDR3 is CASSLAADLAVNEQFF. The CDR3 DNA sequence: TGTGCCAGCAGCTTGGCGGCGGACCTGGCGGTGAATGAGCAGTTCTTC. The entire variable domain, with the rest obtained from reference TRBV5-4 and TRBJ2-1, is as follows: ETGVTQSPTHLIKTRGQQVTLRCSSQSGHNTVSWYQQALGQGPQFIFQYYREEENGRGNFPPRFSGLQFPNYSSELNVNALELDDSALYLCASSLAADLAVNEQFFGPGTRLTVL.